The T cell receptor beta chain described here comes from a study of blood T cell repertoires in COVID-19. Original processing methods: It was from reference gene primer amplification that nucleated cell counts were estimated. Repertoires were generated with immunoSEQ multiplex PCR, while TCRdb's copy carries only in-frame clones and drops some. For V, J and clone size, that table is used; D and trimming come from the DNA. Of about 67,000 clones in the sample, about 87% were seen once. Per the germline V gene, CDR1 is SGHNT and CDR2 is YENEEA. V lost 5 bases to trimming and J lost 5 bases; unmatched junction nucleotides: 6. CDR3 size: 14 residues.

The V call is TRBV11-3, the J call TRBJ2-1, with 7 positions matching TRBD2. The material sequenced was peripheral blood. This receptor was obtained from a man between 50 and 59 years old with active COVID-19. For the CDR3, the DNA is TGTGCCAGCAGCCTAGGACTAGGCCACAATGAGCAGTTCTTC. It encodes CASSLGLGHNEQFF.